This record looks at one T cell receptor beta chain sequence and its context. The table came from immunoSEQ multiplex PCR; TCRdb's copy has only in-frame clones and leaves some out. The sample yields over a million clones, approximately 78% seen once. The V and J ends lost 0 bases and 4 bases, in that order; junction bases with no gene match: 7. The CDR3 length is 16 residues. The germline CDR1 and CDR2 sequences are SGHNT and YENEEA. The data originate from a study of shared clonotypes between healthy human individuals. This TCR came from a man aged 18 to 30 in good health. Some clones in this sample may be carry-over from other donors' samples. The sequenced sample was memory CD4+ T cells from PBMCs. Documented subset: CD45RA-negative fraction. V and J are TRBV11-3 and TRBJ2-7, with TRBD2 matching 9 bases. The CDR3 sequence is CASSLDSSSGTYEQYF. In DNA, the CDR3 is TGTGCCAGCAGCTTAGATTCGTCTAGCGGGACGTACGAGCAGTACTTC.